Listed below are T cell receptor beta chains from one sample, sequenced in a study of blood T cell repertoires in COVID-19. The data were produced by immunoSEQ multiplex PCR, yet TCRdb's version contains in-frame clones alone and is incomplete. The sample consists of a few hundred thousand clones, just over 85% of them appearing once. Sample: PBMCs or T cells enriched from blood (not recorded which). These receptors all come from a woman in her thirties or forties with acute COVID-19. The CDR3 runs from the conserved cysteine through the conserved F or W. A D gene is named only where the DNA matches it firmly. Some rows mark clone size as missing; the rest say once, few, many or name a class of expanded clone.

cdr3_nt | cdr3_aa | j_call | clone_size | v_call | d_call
TGTGCCCCCCGGGACAGGGACGAGACCCAGTACTTC | CAPRDRDETQYF | TRBJ2-5 | once | TRBV6-7 | TRBD1
TGCGCCAGCAGCTTGGAGGCGGACAGGGGATATGGCTACACCTTC | CASSLEADRGYGYTF | TRBJ1-2 | - | TRBV5-1 | TRBD1
TGTGCCAGCAGTGATCGGTCGGTTTTTGAGACCCAGTACTTC | CASSDRSVFETQYF | TRBJ2-5 | - | TRBV2 | -
TGTGCCAGCAGCTCCCCCATGGGGGCGTTGGAGTCTGGAAACACCATATATTTT | CASSSPMGALESGNTIYF | TRBJ1-3 | - | TRBV9 | -
TGTGCCAGCAGTTCCCTACAGGGAGGGGCTGAAAAACTGTTTTTT | CASSSLQGGAEKLFF | TRBJ1-4 | - | TRBV28 | -
TGTGCCAGCAAACTAGCGGGACTGGGGGAGCAGTACTTC | CASKLAGLGEQYF | TRBJ2-7 | - | TRBV2 | TRBD2
TGCAGCGTAGGCGGGGGCAATCAGCCCCAGCATTTT | CSVGGGNQPQHF | TRBJ1-5 | - | TRBV29-1 | -
TGCGCCAGCAGCCGCACCTTTAGCGGGAGTAAACTATATGAGCAGTACTTC | CASSRTFSGSKLYEQYF | TRBJ2-7 | - | TRBV4-3 | TRBD2
TGCAGCGTAGTGGGACAGGGGGCTTCGAGGGAGCAGTACTTC | CSVVGQGASREQYF | TRBJ2-7 | once | TRBV29-1 | TRBD1
TGTGCCAGCAGCTTAGCGAGTCCCGCGGGGCAAGAGACCCAGTACTTC | CASSLASPAGQETQYF | TRBJ2-5 | - | TRBV7-8 | -
TGTGCCAGCAGCTTCCCAGGGACAAACAATGAGCAGTTCTTC | CASSFPGTNNEQFF | TRBJ2-1 | - | TRBV7-3 | -
TGTGCCAGCAGCAAAACTAGGGCAGAGAGCTCCTACGAGCAGTACTTC | CASSKTRAESSYEQYF | TRBJ2-7 | - | TRBV21-1 | -
TGTGCCAGCACCAACCAGGGTGGAAACACCATATATTTT | CASTNQGGNTIYF | TRBJ1-3 | - | TRBV7-3 | -
TGTGCCGTCTCGACTTCTACCTACGAGCAGTACTTC | CAVSTSTYEQYF | TRBJ2-7 | - | TRBV10-3 | -
TGCGCCAGCAGCTTGGAGGGGTCAGGGGGCGGTTCACCCCTCCACTTT | CASSLEGSGGGSPLHF | TRBJ1-6 | - | TRBV5-1 | TRBD1
TGCGCCAGCAGCCCGGGACAGAGTGGAAACACCATATATTTT | CASSPGQSGNTIYF | TRBJ1-3 | - | TRBV5-1 | TRBD1
TGCGCCTCTTACCCCTCGGGGACCTACAATGAGCAGTTCTTC | CASYPSGTYNEQFF | TRBJ2-1 | once | TRBV5-1 | -
TGTGCCAGTAGTTCTCCACAGGGGTTCATGAACACTGAAGCTTTCTTT | CASSSPQGFMNTEAFF | TRBJ1-1 | - | TRBV19 | TRBD1
TGTGCCAGTAGTATAGATCTCAGTACTATCGGGCCCCAGCATTTT | CASSIDLSTIGPQHF | TRBJ1-5 | - | TRBV19 | -
TGTGCCAGCAGCAGAAGGACTAGCGGGGGGCAGAACACCGGGGAGCTGTTTTTT | CASSRRTSGGQNTGELFF | TRBJ2-2 | - | TRBV7-2 | TRBD2
TGTGCCAGCAGTTACGCGGGGACAGGGGCCGCTGAGCAGTTCTTC | CASSYAGTGAAEQFF | TRBJ2-1 | - | TRBV6-5 | TRBD1
TGTGCCAGCAGCCCCCGTTTGTCCTATGGCTACACCTTC | CASSPRLSYGYTF | TRBJ1-2 | few | TRBV11-2 | -
TGCGCCAGCAAATGGGCAGGGGATAGGGCTAACTATGGCTACACCTTC | CASKWAGDRANYGYTF | TRBJ1-2 | - | TRBV5-1 | -
TGTGCCAGCAGTTACTACCCTGGGCTAGCGGGAGGAAATGAGCAGTTCTTC | CASSYYPGLAGGNEQFF | TRBJ2-1 | - | TRBV6-2/TRBV6-3 | TRBD2
TGTGCCAGCAGCCCGGGGGGTGTCGGGGCCAACGTCCTGACTTTC | CASSPGGVGANVLTF | TRBJ2-6 | - | TRBV7-2 | TRBD2
TGCAGCGTCCGAGGTTCTGTGACCACAGATACGCAGTATTTT | CSVRGSVTTDTQYF | TRBJ2-3 | - | TRBV29-1 | -
TGTGCCAGCAGCATAGGGACAGGGGACTTTGGGGCTTTCTTT | CASSIGTGDFGAFF | TRBJ1-1 | - | TRBV3-1/TRBV3-2 | TRBD1
TGTGCCAGCAGCCATCCGGGACAGGTTATTTTTGGCTATGGCTACACCTTC | CASSHPGQVIFGYGYTF | TRBJ1-2 | once | TRBV7-2 | TRBD1
TGTGCCAGCAGTCAGAATAGCGGGGCTCAATCCTACGAGCAGTACTTC | CASSQNSGAQSYEQYF | TRBJ2-7 | - | TRBV7-2 | TRBD2